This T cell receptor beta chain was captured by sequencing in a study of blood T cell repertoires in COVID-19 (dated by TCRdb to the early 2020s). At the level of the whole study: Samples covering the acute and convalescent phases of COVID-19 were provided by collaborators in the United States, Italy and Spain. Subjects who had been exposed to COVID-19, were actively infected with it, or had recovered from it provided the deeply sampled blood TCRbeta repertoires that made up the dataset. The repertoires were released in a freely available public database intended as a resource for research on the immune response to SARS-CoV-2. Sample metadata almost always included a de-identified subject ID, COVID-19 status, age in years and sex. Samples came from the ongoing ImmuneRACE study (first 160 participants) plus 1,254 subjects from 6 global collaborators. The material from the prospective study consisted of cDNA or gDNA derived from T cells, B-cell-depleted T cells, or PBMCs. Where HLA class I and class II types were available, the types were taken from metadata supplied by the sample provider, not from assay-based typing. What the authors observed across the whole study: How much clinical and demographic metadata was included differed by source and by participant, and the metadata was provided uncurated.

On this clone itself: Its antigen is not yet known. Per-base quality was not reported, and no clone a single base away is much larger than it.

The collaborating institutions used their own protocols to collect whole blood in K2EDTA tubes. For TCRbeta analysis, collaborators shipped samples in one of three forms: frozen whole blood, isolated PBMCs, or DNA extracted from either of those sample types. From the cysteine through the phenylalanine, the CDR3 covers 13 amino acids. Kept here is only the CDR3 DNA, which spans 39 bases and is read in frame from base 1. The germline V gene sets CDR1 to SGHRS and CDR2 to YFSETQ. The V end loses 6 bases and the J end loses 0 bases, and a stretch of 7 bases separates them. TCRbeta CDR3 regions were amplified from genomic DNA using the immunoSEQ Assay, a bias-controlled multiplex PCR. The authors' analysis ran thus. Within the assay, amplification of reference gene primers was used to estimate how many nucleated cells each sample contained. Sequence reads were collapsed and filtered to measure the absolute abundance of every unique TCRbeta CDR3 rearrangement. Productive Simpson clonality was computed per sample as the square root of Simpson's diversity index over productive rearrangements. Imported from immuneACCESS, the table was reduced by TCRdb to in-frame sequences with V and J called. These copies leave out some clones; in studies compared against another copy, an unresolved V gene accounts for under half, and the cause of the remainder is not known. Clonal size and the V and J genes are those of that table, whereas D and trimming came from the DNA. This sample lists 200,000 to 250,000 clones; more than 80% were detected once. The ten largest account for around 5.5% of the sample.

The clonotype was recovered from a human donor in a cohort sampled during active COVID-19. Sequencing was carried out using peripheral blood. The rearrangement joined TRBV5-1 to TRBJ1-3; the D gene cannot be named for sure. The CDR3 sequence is CASKQTSGNTIYF. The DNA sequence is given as TGCGCCAGCAAACAGACCTCTGGAAACACCATATATTTT.